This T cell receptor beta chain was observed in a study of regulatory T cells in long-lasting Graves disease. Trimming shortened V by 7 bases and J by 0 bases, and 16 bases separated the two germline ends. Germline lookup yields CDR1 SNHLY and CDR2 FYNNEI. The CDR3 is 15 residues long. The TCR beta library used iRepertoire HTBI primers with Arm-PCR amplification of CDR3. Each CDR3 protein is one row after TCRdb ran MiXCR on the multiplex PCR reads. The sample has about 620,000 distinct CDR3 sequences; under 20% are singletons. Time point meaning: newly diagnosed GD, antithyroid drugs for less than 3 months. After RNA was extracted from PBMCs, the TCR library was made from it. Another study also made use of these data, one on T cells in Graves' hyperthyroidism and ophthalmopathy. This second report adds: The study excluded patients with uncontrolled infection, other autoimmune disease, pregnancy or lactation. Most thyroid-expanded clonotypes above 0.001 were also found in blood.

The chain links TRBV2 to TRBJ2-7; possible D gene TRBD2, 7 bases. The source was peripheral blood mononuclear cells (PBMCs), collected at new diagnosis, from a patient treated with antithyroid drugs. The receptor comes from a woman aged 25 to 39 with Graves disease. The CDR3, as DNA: TGTGCCAGCACCCGAGGGGGGGCGGGCTCCTACGAGCAGTACTTC. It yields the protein CASTRGGAGSYEQYF.